Below are 10 T cell receptor beta chains sequenced from a single sample in a study of blood T cell repertoires in COVID-19. TCRdb's table, derived via immunoSEQ multiplex PCR, lists solely in-frame clones and lacks some. Here the sample spans roughly 180,000 clones, around 85% being singletons. Sequencing used peripheral blood. These receptors all come from a man older than 75 with COVID-19, enrolled during active disease.

The chain is built from TRBV27 and TRBJ2-2, with TRBD1 as a possible D gene (6 bases). The V and J ends lost 6 bases and 0 bases respectively, with 14 bases between them. The CDR3 consists of 16 residues. Germline V gene data show CDR1 as MNHEY and CDR2 as SMNVEV (reference sequence). CDR3 sequence (DNA): TGTGCCAGCAGGGACCTACAGGGCGCGAACACCGGGGAGCTGTTTTTT. Encoded protein: CASRDLQGANTGELFF.

The rearrangement joins TRBV3-1 (or the pseudogene TRBV3-2) to TRBJ2-7; possible D gene TRBD2, 5 bases. V dropped 1 base and J dropped 9 bases, with 13 bases sitting between them. The germline V gene has CDR1 LGHDT and CDR2 YNNKEL (reference sequence). This CDR3 has 13 amino acids. For the CDR3, the DNA is TGTGCCAGCAGCCAAGGGACCTCGAGCGGGCAGTACTTC. Protein product: CASSQGTSSGQYF.

The chain joins TRBV4-2 to TRBJ1-5; D is uncertain. From germline, CDR1 is LGHNA and CDR2 YNFKEQ. V lost 0 bases, J lost 1 base, and 10 bases lay in between. This CDR3 has 16 residues. In nucleotides, the CDR3 is TGTGCCAGCAGCCAAGAGGCCTGGGCCAGCAATCAGCCCCAGCATTTT. It translates to CASSQEAWASNQPQHF.

As to this clone: In the same sample, other DNA sequences code for this CDR3. V is TRBV7-2 and J is TRBJ1-2, with TRBD1 identical over 8 bases. V shed 5 bases and J 8 bases; nucleotides not matched to a gene: 7. The CDR3 is 13 residues long. Germline assignment: CDR1 SGHTA and CDR2 FQGNSA. In DNA, the CDR3 is TGTGCCAGCAGCACCGGGACAGGTTACGGCTACACCTTC. This codes for CASSTGTGYGYTF.

This clone has only a few counts. The rearrangement links TRBV6-2 or TRBV6-3 to TRBJ1-2; 8 positions match TRBD1. This CDR3 is 17 amino acids long. J gave up 1 base and V 5 bases, and 12 bases lay outside the gene matches. The germline CDR1 and CDR2 sequences are MNHEY and SVGEGT. The CDR3 nucleotides read TGTGCCAGCAGTACGGTGGGACAGGAGCCCTATAACTATGGCTACACCTTC. Residues: CASSTVGQEPYNYGYTF.

The chain employs TRBV3-1 (or the pseudogene TRBV3-2) and TRBJ1-1; no firm D call. The CDR3 runs to 14 residues. The germline CDR1 and CDR2 sequences are LGHDT and YNNKEL (reference sequence). The germline V and J ends were trimmed by 1 base and 7 bases, with 13 bases remaining between them. The CDR3 sequence is CASSQGGYPGEAFF. In DNA, the CDR3 is TGTGCCAGCAGCCAAGGAGGTTACCCTGGTGAAGCTTTCTTT.

This clone showed up just once. The chain carries TRBV11-3 and TRBJ2-7; D gene uncertain. The germline CDR1 and CDR2 sequences are SGHNT and YENEEA. Trimming took off 3 bases at V and 0 bases at J, with 3 bases between the two ends. The CDR3 runs to 12 residues. This CDR3 is CASSFSSYEQYF. For the CDR3, the DNA is TGTGCCAGCAGCTTCAGCTCCTACGAGCAGTACTTC. Combining the CDR3 with reference TRBV11-3 and TRBJ2-7 gives the whole variable domain EAGVVQSPRYKIIEKKQPVAFWCNPISGHNTLYWYLQNLGQGPELLIRYENEEAVDDSQLPKDRFSAERLKGVDSTLKIQPAELGDSAVYLCASSFSSYEQYFGPGTRLTVT.

This clone occurred once. This chain uses TRBV25-1 with TRBJ2-2, with 9 nucleotides matching TRBD2. The CDR3 sequence is 15 residues long. Germline-derived CDR1 and CDR2 are MGHDK and SYGVNS. V was pared by 3 bases and J by 6 bases, with 5 bases of the junction left unmatched. The CDR3 DNA reads as TGTGCCAGCAGTGACGCGGGAGGGAGCCCCGGGGAGCTGTTTTTT. It codes for CASSDAGGSPGELFF.

J is TRBJ1-2 and V is TRBV27, with TRBD1 matching 7 bases. V lost 4 bases to trimming and J lost 3 bases; unmatched junction nucleotides: 5. CDR3 size: 14 residues. Germline V lookup: CDR1 MNHEY, CDR2 SMNVEV (reference sequence). The CDR3 protein is CASSSRTGDYGYTF. The CDR3 bases are TGTGCCAGCAGTTCGCGTACAGGGGACTATGGCTACACCTTC.

The chain uses TRBV5-1 and TRBJ2-3, with a tentative D call TRBD1 (7 bases). This CDR3 comprises 15 residues. CDR1 and CDR2 from the germline V gene are SGHRS and YFSETQ. Trimming pared 4 bases from V and 2 bases from J, leaving 14 bases between. This CDR3 reads CASSGGTVNTDTQYF. CDR3 nucleotide sequence: TGCGCCAGCAGCGGGGGGACAGTCAACACAGATACGCAGTATTTT.